Below, 15 T cell receptor beta chains from the same sample are listed, as sequenced in a study of T cell repertoires in cytomegalovirus infection. MiXCR, run by TCRdb on the reads, gives a single entry per CDR3 protein. The sample includes some 500,000 distinct CDR3 sequences, about 33% seen only once; the top ten take roughly 17%. No antigen has been identified for these receptors. The input for sequencing was cultured PBMCs, taken from culture after CMV antigen stimulation. The receptors come from a human donor in good health (CMV status not recorded). Some clones in this sample may be carry-over from other donors' samples.

The chain carries TRBV7-9 and TRBJ1-1; 7 bases are a match to TRBD1. With V trimmed by 5 bases and J by 1 base, 16 bases remained unmatched. The CDR3 covers 18 residues. Germline V lookup: CDR1 SEHNR, CDR2 FQNEAQ (reference sequence). Here the CDR3 DNA reads TGTGCCAGCAGCCCAAGTCATTACGGGACAGCAAGGAACACTGAAGCTTTCTTT. This translates into CASSPSHYGTARNTEAFF.

This clonotype was detected a few times. V usage is TRBV29-1 and J usage is TRBJ1-2; 10 bases line up with TRBD1. Trimming took 4 bases from V and 1 from J; bases not matched to a gene: 3. This CDR3 region has 14 residues. Per the germline V gene, CDR1 is SQVTM and CDR2 is ANQGSEA. CDR3 region: CSVAGTGVNYGYTF. CDR3 bases: TGCAGCGTTGCCGGGACAGGGGTTAACTATGGCTACACCTTC.

The V call is TRBV7-2, the J call TRBJ2-1; 11 bases are a match to TRBD2. This CDR3 is built from 16 residues. The V gene end was trimmed by 3 bases and the J gene end by 8 bases; junction bases not matched to a gene: 9. The germline CDR1 and CDR2 sequences are SGHTA and FQGNSA. The CDR3 protein is CASSFTSGSARDEQFF. The CDR3 DNA reads as TGTGCCAGCAGCTTCACTAGCGGGAGTGCACGGGATGAGCAGTTCTTC.

The CDR3 DNA reads as TGTGCCAGCAGTCCACATAGCGGGGGAACCTACGAGCAGTACTTC. Its translation is CASSPHSGGTYEQYF. V usage is TRBV27 and J usage is TRBJ2-7, with TRBD2 matching over 9 bases. The CDR3 extends over 15 amino acids. The trim removed 5 bases at V and 2 bases at J, leaving 7 bases unmatched. CDR1 and CDR2 from the germline V gene are MNHEY and SMNVEV (reference sequence).

The V call is TRBV24-1, the J call TRBJ2-2; D not resolved. The CDR3 is made up of 14 amino acids. Trimming cost V 6 bases and J 4 bases, with 11 bases left between them. Per the germline V gene, CDR1 is KGHDR and CDR2 is SFDVKD. The CDR3, as DNA: TGTGCCACCAGTTTTACGGCATCCACCGGGGAGCTGTTTTTT. It specifies CATSFTASTGELFF.

The rearrangement joins TRBV5-4 to TRBJ2-3, with D perhaps matching TRBD1 or TRBD2 (5 bases each). This CDR3 spans 13 amino acids. Germline V gene sequence: CDR1 SGHNT, CDR2 YYREEE (reference sequence). Trimming removed 7 bases from V and 5 bases from J, with 14 bases in between. The CDR3 loop reads CASGDGVKDTQYF. CDR3 sequence (DNA): TGTGCCAGCGGGGACGGGGTGAAAGATACGCAGTATTTT.

This clonotype has a handful of counts. The chain combines TRBV29-1 with TRBJ1-1, with D perhaps matching TRBD1 (6 bases). Germline CDR1 SQVTM, CDR2 ANQGSEA. V lost 1 base to trimming and J lost 4 bases, with 10 bases between them. The CDR3 runs 13 residues. Here the CDR3 DNA reads TGCAGCGTTGAAGTCGCGGGGGCCACTGAAGCTTTCTTT. This translates into CSVEVAGATEAFF.

This clonotype was picked up a small number of times. The CDR3 here is CASSRYGDRQETQYF. Here the CDR3 DNA reads TGTGCCAGCAGCAGGTACGGGGACAGACAAGAGACCCAGTACTTC. V gene TRBV7-2 combines with J gene TRBJ2-5, with 7 bases matching TRBD1. The CDR3 loop spans 15 amino acids. CDR1 is SGHTA and CDR2 is FQGNSA in the germline V gene. V lost 5 bases, J lost 2 bases, and 8 bases stayed unmatched.

The chain has TRBV7-3 and TRBJ1-1; a weak D match, TRBD1 (6 bases). Trimming removed 1 base from V and 6 bases from J, with 12 bases in between. The CDR3 loop spans 14 amino acids. Germline values: CDR1 SGHTA, CDR2 FQGTGA. The chain's CDR3 is CASSLIGGGAEAFF. CDR3 DNA: TGTGCCAGCAGCTTAATAGGGGGGGGTGCTGAAGCTTTCTTT. Full variable domain (outside the CDR3, taken from reference TRBV7-3 and TRBJ1-1): GAGVSQTPSNKVTEKGKYVELRCDPISGHTALYWYRQSLGQGPEFLIYFQGTGAADDSGLPNDRFFAVRPEGSVSTLKIQRTERGDSAVYLCASSLIGGGAEAFFGQGTRLTVV.

This clonotype was observed a few times. The chain is built from TRBV14 and TRBJ1-2; D gene ambiguous. The germline V gene encodes CDR1 SGHDN and CDR2 FVKESK. The CDR3 extends over 13 amino acids. V lost 4 bases and J lost 7, with 13 bases in between. As DNA, the CDR3 is TGTGCCAGCAGCCCCCAAGTAATGAGTGGCTACACCTTC. Protein: CASSPQVMSGYTF.

This clonotype was detected ten times or more. The V and J genes are TRBV7-2 and TRBJ2-1; 11 bases map to TRBD1. J lost 10 bases, V lost 4 bases, and 6 bases had no gene match. Germline-derived CDR1 and CDR2 are SGHTA and FQGNSA. The CDR3 contains 14 residues. The CDR3 sequence: CASSSGQGDPEQFF. CDR3 sequence (DNA): TGTGCCAGCAGCTCGGGACAGGGGGATCCGGAGCAGTTCTTC.

This clonotype was picked up a small number of times. The chain has TRBV25-1 and TRBJ2-7, with TRBD2 matching over 7 bases. The length of the CDR3 is 12 residues. In germline, CDR1 is MGHDK, CDR2 SYGVNS. V gave up 1 base and J gave up 6 bases; unmatched junction bases: 0. CDR3 nucleotides: TGTGCCAGCAGTGAATCGGGAGGCGAGCAGTACTTC. The encoded protein is CASSESGGEQYF.

This clonotype was seen many times. Sequence at one end of the junction differs from germline and may be a read error. The chain recombines TRBV7-2 with TRBJ2-1; possible D gene TRBD2, 6 bases. Germline CDR1 and CDR2: SGHTA and FQGNSA. This CDR3 contains 13 residues. In DNA, the CDR3 is TGTGCCAGCAGCGTAGCGGAATACAATGAGCAGTTCTTC. It encodes CASSVAEYNEQFF.

The chain's CDR3 is CASTSSGSSSYNEQFF. CDR3 coding DNA: TGTGCCAGCACCTCTAGCGGGAGTAGTTCCTACAATGAGCAGTTCTTC. The genes are TRBV6-6 and TRBJ2-1; 10 positions agree with TRBD2. The CDR3 runs 16 residues. Germline V lookup: CDR1 MNHNY, CDR2 SVGAGI (reference sequence). J was trimmed by 1 base and V by 7 bases; bases with no gene match: 7.

In this sample, this clonotype turned up a few times. The CDR3 bases are TGTGCCAGTAGTAACGGGGACCGAGTCACCGGGGAGCTGTTTTTT. This codes for CASSNGDRVTGELFF. V is TRBV19 and J is TRBJ2-2, with D perhaps assigned TRBD1 or TRBD2 (5 bases each). The CDR3 loop spans 15 amino acids. The ends were cut back, 4 bases at V and 4 bases at J, with 13 bases in the middle. Germline CDR1 is LNHDA and CDR2 is SQIVND (reference sequence).